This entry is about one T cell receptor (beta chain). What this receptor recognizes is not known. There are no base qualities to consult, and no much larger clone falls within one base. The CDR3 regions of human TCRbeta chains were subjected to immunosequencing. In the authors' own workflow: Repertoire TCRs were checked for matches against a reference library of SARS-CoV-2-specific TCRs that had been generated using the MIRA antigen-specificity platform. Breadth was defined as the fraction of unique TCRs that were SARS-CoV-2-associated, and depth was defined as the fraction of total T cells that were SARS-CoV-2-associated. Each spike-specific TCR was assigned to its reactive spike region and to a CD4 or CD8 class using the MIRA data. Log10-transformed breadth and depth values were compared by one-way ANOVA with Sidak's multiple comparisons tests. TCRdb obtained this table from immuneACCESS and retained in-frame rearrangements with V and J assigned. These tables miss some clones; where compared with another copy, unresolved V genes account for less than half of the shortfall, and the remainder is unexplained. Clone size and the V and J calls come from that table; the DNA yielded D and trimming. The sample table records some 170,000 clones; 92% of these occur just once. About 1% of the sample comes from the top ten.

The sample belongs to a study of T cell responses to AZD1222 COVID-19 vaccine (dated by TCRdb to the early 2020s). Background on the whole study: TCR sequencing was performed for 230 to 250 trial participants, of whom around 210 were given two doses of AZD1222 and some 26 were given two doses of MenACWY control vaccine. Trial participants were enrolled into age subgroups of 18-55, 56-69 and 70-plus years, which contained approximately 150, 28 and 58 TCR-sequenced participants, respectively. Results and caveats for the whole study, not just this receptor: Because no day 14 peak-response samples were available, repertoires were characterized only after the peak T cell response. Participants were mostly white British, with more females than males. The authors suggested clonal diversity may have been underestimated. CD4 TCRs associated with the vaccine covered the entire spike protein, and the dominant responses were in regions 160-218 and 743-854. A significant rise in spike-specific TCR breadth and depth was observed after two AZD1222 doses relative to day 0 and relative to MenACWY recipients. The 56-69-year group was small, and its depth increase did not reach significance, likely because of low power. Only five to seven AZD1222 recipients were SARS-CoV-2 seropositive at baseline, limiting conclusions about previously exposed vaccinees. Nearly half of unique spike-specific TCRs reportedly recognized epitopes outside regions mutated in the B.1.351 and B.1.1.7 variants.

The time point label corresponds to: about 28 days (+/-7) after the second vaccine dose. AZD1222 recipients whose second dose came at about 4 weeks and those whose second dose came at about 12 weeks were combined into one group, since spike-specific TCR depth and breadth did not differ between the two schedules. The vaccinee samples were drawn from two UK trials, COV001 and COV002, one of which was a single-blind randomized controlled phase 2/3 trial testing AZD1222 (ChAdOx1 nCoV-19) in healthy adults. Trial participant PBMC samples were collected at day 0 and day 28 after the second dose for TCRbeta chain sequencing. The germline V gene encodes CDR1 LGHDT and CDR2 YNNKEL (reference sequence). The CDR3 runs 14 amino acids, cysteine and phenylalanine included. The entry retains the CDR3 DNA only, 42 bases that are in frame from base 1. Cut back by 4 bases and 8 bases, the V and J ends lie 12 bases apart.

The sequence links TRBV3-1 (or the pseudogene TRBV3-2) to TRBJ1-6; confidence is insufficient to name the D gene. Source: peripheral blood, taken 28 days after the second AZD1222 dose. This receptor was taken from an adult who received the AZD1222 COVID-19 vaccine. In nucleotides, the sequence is TGTGCCAGCAGCCTCTTCCGGGCCGATTCACCCCTCCACTTT. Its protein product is CASSLFRADSPLHF.